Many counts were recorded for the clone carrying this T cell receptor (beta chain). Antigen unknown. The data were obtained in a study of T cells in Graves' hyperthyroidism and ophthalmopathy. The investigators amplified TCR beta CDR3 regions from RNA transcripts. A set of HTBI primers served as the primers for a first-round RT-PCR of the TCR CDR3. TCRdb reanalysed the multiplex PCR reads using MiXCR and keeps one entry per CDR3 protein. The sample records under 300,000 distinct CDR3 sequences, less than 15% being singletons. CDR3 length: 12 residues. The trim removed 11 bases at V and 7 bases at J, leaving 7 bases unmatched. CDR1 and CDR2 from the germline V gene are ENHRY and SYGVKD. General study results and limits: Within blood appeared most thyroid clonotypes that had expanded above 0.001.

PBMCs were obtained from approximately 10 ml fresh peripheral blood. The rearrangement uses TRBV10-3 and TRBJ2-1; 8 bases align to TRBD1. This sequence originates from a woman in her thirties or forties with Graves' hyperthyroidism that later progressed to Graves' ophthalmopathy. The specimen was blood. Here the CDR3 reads CAPRQGRNEQFF. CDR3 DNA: TGTGCCCCGAGACAGGGGCGGAATGAGCAGTTCTTC.